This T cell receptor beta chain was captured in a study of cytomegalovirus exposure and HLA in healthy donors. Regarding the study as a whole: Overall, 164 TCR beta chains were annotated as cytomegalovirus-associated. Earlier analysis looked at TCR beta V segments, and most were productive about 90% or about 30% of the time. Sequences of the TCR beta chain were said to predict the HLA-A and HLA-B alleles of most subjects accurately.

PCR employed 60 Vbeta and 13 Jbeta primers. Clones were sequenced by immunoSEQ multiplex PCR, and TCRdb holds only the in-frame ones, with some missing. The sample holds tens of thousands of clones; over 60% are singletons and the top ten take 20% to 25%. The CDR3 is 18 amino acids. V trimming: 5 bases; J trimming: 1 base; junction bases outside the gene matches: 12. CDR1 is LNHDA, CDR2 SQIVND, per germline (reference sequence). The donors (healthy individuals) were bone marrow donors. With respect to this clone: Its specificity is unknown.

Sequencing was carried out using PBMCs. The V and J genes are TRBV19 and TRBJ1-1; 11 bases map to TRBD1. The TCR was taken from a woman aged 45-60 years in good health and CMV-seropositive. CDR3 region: CASSLLGQGARGNTEAFF. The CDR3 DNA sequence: TGTGCCAGTAGTCTACTTGGACAGGGGGCGCGGGGGAACACTGAAGCTTTCTTT.